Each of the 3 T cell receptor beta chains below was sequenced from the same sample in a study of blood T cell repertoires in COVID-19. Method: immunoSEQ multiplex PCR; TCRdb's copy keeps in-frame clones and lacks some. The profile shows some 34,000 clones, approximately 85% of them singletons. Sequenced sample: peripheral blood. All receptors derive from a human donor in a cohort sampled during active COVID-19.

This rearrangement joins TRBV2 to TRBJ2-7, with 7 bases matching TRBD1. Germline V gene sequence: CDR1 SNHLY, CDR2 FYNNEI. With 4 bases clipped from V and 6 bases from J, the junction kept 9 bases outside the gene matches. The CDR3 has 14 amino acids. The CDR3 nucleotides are TGTGCCAGCAGTGGACAACAGGGGTATGGCGAGCAGTACTTC. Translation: CASSGQQGYGEQYF.

The CDR3 is CASSILAGVSYEQYF. Here the CDR3 DNA reads TGTGCCAGTAGTATACTTGCAGGGGTCTCCTACGAGCAGTACTTC. The J gene is TRBJ2-7, the V gene TRBV19; tentative D call: TRBD1 (6 bases). Germline CDR1 LNHDA, CDR2 SQIVND (reference sequence). This CDR3 has 15 residues. V lost 2 bases and J 0 bases, leaving 11 bases between the germline ends.

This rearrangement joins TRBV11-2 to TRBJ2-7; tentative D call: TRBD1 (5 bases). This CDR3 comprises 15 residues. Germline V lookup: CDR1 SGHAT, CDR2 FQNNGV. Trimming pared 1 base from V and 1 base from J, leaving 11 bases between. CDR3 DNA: TGTGCCAGCAGCTTAGGTCCAGGGATTTCCTACGAGCAGTACTTC. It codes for CASSLGPGISYEQYF.